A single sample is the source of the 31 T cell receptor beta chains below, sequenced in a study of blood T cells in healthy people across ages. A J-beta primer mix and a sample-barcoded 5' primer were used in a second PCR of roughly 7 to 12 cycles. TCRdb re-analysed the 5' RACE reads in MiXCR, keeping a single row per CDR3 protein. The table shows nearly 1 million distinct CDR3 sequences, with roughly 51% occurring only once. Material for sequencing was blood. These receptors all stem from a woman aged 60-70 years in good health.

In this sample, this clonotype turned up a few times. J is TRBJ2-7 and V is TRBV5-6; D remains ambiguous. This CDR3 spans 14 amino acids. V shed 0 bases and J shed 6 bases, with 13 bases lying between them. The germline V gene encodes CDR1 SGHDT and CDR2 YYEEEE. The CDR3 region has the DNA TGTGCCAGCAGCTTGGCCAACTCCGCCTTCGAGCAGTACTTC. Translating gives CASSLANSAFEQYF.

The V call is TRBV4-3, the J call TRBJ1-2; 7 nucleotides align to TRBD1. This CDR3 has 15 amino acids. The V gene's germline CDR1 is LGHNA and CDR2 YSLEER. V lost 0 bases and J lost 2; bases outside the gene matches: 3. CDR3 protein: CASSQDYRGNYGYTF. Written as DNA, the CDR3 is TGCGCCAGCAGCCAAGATTACAGGGGAAACTATGGCTACACCTTC.

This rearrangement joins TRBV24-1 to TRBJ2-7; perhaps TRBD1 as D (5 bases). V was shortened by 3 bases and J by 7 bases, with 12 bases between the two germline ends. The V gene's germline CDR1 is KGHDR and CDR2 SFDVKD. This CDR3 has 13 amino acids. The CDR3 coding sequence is TGTGCCACCAGTGATCCTGACAGCCCGGAGCAGTACTTC. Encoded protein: CATSDPDSPEQYF.

CDR3 in amino acids: CTAGQGSYEQYF. The CDR3 DNA follows: TGTACGGCTGGACAGGGGTCCTACGAGCAGTACTTC. The chain links TRBV27 to TRBJ2-7; 9 positions match TRBD1. From germline, CDR1 is MNHEY and CDR2 SMNVEV (reference sequence). The CDR3 runs 12 residues.

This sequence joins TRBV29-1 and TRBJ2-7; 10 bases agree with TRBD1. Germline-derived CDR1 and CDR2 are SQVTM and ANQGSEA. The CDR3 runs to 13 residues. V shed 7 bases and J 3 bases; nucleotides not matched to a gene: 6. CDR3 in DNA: TGCAGCGCCAGACAGGGGGCGGGCTACGAGCAGTACTTC. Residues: CSARQGAGYEQYF.

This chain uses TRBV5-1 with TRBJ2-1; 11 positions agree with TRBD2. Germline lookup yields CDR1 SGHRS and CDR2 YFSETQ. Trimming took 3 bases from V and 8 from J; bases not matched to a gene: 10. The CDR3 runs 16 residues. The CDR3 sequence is CASSSFTSGRSDEQFF. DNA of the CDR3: TGCGCCAGCAGCTCATTTACTAGCGGGAGATCCGATGAGCAGTTCTTC.

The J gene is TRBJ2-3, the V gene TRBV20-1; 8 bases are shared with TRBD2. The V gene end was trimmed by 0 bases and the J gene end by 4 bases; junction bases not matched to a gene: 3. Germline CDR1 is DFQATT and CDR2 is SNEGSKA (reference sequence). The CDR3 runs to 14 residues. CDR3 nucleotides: TGCAGTGCTAGAGATCCGGGAGGGCCAGATACGCAGTATTTT. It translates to CSARDPGGPDTQYF.

The CDR3 bases are TGTGCCAGCTCACCAAGGAGGGAACAGCCCCAGCATTTT. Protein product: CASSPRREQPQHF. The rearrangement joins TRBV18 to TRBJ1-5, with D unresolved. V gave up 2 bases and J gave up 7 bases, with 9 bases separating them. The V gene's germline CDR1 is KGHSH and CDR2 LQKENI. CDR3 length equals 13 residues.

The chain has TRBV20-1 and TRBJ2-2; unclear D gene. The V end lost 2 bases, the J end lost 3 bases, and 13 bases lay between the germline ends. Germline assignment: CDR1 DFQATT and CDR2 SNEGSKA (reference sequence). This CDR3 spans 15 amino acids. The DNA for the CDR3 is TGCAGTGCTAGACCCTATAAGGTTGACACCGGGGAGCTGTTTTTT. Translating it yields CSARPYKVDTGELFF.

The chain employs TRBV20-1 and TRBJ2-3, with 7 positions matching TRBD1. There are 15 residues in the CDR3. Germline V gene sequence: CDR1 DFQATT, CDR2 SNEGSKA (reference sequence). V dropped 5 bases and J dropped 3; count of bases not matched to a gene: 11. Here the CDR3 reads CSALNRGRGTDTQYF. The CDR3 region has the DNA TGCAGTGCTCTGAATCGGGGCAGGGGGACAGATACGCAGTATTTT.

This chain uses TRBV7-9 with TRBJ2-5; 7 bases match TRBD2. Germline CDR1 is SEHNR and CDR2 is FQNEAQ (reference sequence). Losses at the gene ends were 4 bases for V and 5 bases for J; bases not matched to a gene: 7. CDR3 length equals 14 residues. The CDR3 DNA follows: TGTGCCAGCAGCTCCCGGCAGGGAGGGGAGACCCAGTACTTC. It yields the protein CASSSRQGGETQYF.

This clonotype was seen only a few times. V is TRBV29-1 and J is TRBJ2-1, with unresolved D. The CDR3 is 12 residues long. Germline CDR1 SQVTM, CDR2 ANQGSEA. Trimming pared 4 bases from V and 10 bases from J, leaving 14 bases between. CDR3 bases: TGCAGCGTTGCTCACCCGTTTGCGGAGCAGTTCTTC. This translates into CSVAHPFAEQFF.

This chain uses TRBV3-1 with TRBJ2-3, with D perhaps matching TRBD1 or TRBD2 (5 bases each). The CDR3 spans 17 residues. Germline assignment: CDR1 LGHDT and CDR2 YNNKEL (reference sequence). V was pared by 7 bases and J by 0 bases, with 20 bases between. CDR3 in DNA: TGTGCCAGCAAGTCCTCTTCGAGGGGTTTCAGCACAGATACGCAGTATTTT. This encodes CASKSSSRGFSTDTQYF.

CDR3 nucleotide sequence: TGCAGTCCAGAGTTTCTCGGGGAGCTGTTTTTT. Translated, it gives CSPEFLGELFF. V is TRBV20-1 and J is TRBJ2-2; D is uncertain. Germline values: CDR1 DFQATT, CDR2 SNEGSKA (reference sequence). The germline V and J ends were trimmed by 8 bases and 7 bases, with 11 bases remaining between them. The CDR3 is 11 amino acids.

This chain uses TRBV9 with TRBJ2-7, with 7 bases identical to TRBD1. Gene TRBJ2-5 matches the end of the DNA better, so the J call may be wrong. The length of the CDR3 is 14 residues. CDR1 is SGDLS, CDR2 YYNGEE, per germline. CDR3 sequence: CASSPQGWSETQYF. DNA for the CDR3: TGTGCCAGCAGCCCACAGGGGTGGTCGGAGACCCAGTACTTC.

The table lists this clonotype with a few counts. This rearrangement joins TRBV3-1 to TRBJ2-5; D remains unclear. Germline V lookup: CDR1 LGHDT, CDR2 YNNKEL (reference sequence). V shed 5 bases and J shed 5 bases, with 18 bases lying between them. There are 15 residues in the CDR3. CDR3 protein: CASSSRHTAGETQYF. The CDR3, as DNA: TGTGCCAGCAGCTCGCGACATACCGCCGGGGAGACCCAGTACTTC.

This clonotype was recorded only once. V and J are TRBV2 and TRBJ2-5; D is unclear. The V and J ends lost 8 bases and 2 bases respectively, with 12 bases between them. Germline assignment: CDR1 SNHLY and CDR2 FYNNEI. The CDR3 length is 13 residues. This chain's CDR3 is CASPGRTQETQYF. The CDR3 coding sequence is TGTGCCAGCCCCGGACGCACGCAAGAGACCCAGTACTTC.

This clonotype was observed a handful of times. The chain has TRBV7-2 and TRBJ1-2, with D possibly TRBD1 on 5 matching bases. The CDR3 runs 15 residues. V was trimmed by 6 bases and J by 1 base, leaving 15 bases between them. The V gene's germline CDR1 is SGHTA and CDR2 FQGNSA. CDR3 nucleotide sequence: TGTGCCAGCAGGCTTACCGGGGCCGTTAACTATGGCTACACCTTC. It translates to CASRLTGAVNYGYTF.

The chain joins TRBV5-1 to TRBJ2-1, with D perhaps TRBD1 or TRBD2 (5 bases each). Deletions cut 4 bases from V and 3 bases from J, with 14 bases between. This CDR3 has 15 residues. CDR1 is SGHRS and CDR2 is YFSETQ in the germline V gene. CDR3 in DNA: TGCGCCAGCAGCGAACCCGGGACGTACTACAATGAGCAGTTCTTC. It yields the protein CASSEPGTYYNEQFF.

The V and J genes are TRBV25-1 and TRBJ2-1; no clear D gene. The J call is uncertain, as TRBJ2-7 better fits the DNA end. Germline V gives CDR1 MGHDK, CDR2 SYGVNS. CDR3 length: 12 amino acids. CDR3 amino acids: CASSEWSDEQYF. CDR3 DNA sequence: TGTGCCAGCAGTGAATGGAGCGACGAGCAGTACTTC.

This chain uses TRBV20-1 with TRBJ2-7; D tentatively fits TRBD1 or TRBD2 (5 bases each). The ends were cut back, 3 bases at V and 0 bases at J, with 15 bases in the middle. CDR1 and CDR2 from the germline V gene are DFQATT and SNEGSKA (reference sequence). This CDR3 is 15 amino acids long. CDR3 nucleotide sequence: TGCAGTGCTAGCCATCCGGGACCCGTCTCCTACGAGCAGTACTTC. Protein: CSASHPGPVSYEQYF.

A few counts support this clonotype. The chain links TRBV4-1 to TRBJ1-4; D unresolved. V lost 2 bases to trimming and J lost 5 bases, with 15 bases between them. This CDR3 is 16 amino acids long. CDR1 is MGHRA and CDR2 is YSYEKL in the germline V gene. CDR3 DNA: TGCGCCAGCAGCCAACCCTCCGGGCCCAGAAATGAAAAACTGTTTTTT. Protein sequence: CASSQPSGPRNEKLFF.

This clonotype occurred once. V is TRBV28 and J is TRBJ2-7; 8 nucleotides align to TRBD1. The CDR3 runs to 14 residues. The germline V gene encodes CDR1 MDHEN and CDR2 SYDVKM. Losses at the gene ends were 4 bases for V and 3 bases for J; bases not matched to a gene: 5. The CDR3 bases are TGTGCCAGCAGTTACGGACAGGGAAACTACGAGCAGTACTTC. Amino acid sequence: CASSYGQGNYEQYF. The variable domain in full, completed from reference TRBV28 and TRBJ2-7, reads DVKVTQSSRYLVKRTGEKVFLECVQDMDHENMFWYRQDPGLGLRLIYFSYDVKMKEKGDIPEGYSVSREKKERFSLILESASTNQTSMYLCASSYGQGNYEQYFGPGTRLTVT.

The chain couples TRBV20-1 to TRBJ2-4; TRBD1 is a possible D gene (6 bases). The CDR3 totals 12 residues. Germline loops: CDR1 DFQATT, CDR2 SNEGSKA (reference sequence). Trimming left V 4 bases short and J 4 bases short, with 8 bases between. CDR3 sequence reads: CSAKDSKNIQYF. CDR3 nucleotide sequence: TGCAGTGCTAAGGACAGTAAAAACATTCAGTACTTC.

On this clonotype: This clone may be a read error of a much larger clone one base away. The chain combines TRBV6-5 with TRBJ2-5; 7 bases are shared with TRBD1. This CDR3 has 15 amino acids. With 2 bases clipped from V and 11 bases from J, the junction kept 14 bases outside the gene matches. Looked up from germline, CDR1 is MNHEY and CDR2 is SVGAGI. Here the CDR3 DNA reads TGTGCCAGCAGTTACAACCGGGACAGCAACAATGAGCAGTACTTC. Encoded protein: CASSYNRDSNNEQYF.

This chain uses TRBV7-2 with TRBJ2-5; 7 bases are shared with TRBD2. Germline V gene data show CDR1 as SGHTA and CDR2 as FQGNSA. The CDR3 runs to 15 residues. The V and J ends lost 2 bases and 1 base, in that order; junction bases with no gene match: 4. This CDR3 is CASSLQRGSQETQYF. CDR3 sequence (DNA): TGTGCCAGCAGCTTACAGCGGGGTAGCCAAGAGACCCAGTACTTC.

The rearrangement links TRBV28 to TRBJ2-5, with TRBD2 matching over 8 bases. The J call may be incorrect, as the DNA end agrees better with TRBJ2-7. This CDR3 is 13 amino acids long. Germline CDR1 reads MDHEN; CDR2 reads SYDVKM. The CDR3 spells CASKPGGPYEQYF. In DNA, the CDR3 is TGTGCCAGCAAGCCGGGAGGGCCCTACGAGCAGTACTTC.

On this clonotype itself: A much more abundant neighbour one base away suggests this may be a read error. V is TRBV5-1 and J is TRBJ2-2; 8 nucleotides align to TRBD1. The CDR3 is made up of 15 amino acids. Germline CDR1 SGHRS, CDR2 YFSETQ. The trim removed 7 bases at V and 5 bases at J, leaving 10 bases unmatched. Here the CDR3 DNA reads TGCGCCAGCGGCGGCAGGACAGGGTGGACCGGGGAGCTGTTTTTT. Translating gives CASGGRTGWTGELFF.

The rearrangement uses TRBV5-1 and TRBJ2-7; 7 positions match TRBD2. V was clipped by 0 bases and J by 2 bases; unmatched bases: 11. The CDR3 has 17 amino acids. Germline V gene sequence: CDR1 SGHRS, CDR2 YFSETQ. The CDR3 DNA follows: TGCGCCAGCAGCTTGGATTTCAACCGGGGGGAAACCTACGAGCAGTACTTC. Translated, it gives CASSLDFNRGETYEQYF.

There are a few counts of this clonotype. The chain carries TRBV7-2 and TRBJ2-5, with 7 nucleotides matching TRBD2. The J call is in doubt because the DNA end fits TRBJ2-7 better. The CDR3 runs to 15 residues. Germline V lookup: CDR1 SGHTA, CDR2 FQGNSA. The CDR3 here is CASSSGVAAGYEQYF. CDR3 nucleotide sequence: TGTGCCAGCAGCAGCGGGGTGGCGGCAGGGTACGAGCAGTACTTC.

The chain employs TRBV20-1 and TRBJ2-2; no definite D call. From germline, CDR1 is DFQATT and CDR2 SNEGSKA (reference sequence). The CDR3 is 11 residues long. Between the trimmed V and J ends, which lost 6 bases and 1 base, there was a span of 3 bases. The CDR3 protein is CSAENTGELFF. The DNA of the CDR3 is TGCAGTGCGGAGAACACCGGGGAGCTGTTTTTT.